These 8 T cell receptor beta chains came from one sample sequenced in a study of T-cell memory formation after mild COVID-19. Via MiXCR, TCRdb re-called the 5' RACE reads, giving one row per CDR3 protein. The repertoire has 210,000 or so distinct CDR3 sequences, 15% to 20% of them found once; the top ten carry roughly 2.3%. Material: PBMCs or a T cell subset sorted from them (not recorded which). The receptor source for this set is an adult woman who had mild COVID-19 (a few samples of this study predate the infection). Cell type and time point are not known.

The genes are TRBV15 and TRBJ2-7; TRBD1 aligns across 7 bases. The CDR3 length is 14 residues. CDR1 is LNHNV, CDR2 YYDKDF, per germline (reference sequence). V trimming: 3 bases; J trimming: 0 bases; junction bases outside the gene matches: 2. For the CDR3, the DNA is TGTGCCACCAGCAGCGGGACAGCCTCCTACGAGCAGTACTTC. Protein: CATSSGTASYEQYF.

This chain connects TRBV6-5 to TRBJ1-5; the D gene is possibly TRBD1 (5 bases). The CDR3 spans 14 residues. Germline V CDR1 and CDR2: MNHEY, SVGAGI. Trimming took off 2 bases at V and 5 bases at J, with 10 bases between the two ends. The CDR3 DNA follows: TGTGCCAGCAGTTACGTCTGGACACATCAGCCCCAGCATTTT. It yields the protein CASSYVWTHQPQHF.

This clonotype was seen a handful of times. This rearrangement joins TRBV6-2 or TRBV6-3 to TRBJ1-1; the D is unclear. Between the trimmed V and J ends, which lost 0 bases and 0 bases, there was a span of 11 bases. The germline CDR1 and CDR2 sequences are MNHEY and SVGEGT. The CDR3 is 16 amino acids. The CDR3 is CASSYSTLGLNTEAFF. CDR3 DNA sequence: TGTGCCAGCAGTTACTCGACCCTCGGGTTGAACACTGAAGCTTTCTTT.

A few counts support this clonotype. The chain uses TRBV27 and TRBJ2-4; TRBD1 is a possible D gene (6 bases). CDR1 and CDR2 from the germline V gene are MNHEY and SMNVEV (reference sequence). CDR3 size: 17 residues. V lost 0 bases and J lost 0, with 12 bases in between. The CDR3 reads CASSLSRGGLAKNIQYF. The CDR3 region has the DNA TGTGCCAGCAGTTTATCGAGAGGGGGATTAGCCAAAAACATTCAGTACTTC.

This clonotype was detected a few times. The chain recombines TRBV6-2 or TRBV6-3 with TRBJ1-2; D unresolved. The length of the CDR3 is 12 residues. The V and J ends lost 5 bases and 2 bases respectively, with 6 bases between them. Germline CDR1 reads MNHEY; CDR2 reads SVGEGT. The CDR3 DNA reads as TGTGCCAGCAGTACAAGAAACTATGGCTACACCTTC. Translated: CASSTRNYGYTF.

The gene calls are TRBV6-5 and TRBJ1-1; D is possibly TRBD1 (5 bases). Trimming took off 7 bases at V and 9 bases at J, with 18 bases between the two ends. CDR3 length: 13 residues. CDR1 is MNHEY and CDR2 is SVGAGI in the germline V gene. The DNA of the CDR3 is TGTGCCAGCACTCGGGGGTCCGAGCGGAAAGCTTTCTTT. This gives the protein CASTRGSERKAFF.

The chain carries TRBV5-6 and TRBJ1-1, with D possibly TRBD1 on 6 matching bases. The CDR3 totals 15 residues. Trimming removed 0 bases at V and 4 bases at J, with 13 bases between. The V gene's germline CDR1 is SGHDT and CDR2 YYEEEE. The CDR3 loop reads CASSLEGGEATEAFF. The CDR3 DNA reads as TGTGCCAGCAGCTTGGAGGGGGGAGAGGCCACTGAAGCTTTCTTT.

This clonotype has only a few counts. The V gene is TRBV25-1, the J gene TRBJ2-7; possibly TRBD2 for D (5 bases). The germline gives CDR1 MGHDK, CDR2 SYGVNS. The length of the CDR3 is 15 residues. Trimming stripped 3 bases from V and 1 base from J, with 13 bases between. The CDR3 sequence: CASSEVEATSYEQYF. As DNA, the CDR3 is TGTGCCAGCAGTGAGGTGGAGGCAACATCCTACGAGCAGTACTTC.